The 16 T cell receptor beta chains in this list originate from one sample, sequenced in a study of cytomegalovirus exposure and HLA in healthy donors. Vbeta (60) and Jbeta (13) primers were used in the PCR. Libraries were prepared by immunoSEQ multiplex PCR; TCRdb keeps only in-frame clonotypes and omits some of them. The sample lists around 130,000 clones, about four fifths occurring once. Material: PBMCs. These receptor sequences come from a young man in good health and CMV-seronegative.

Worth noting for this clone: With a far larger clone one base away, a read error is the likely cause. This sequence joins TRBV28 and TRBJ2-1; 8 bases are a match to TRBD1. Germline V CDR1 and CDR2: MDHEN, SYDVKM. V dropped 8 bases and J dropped 10; count of bases not matched to a gene: 16. The CDR3 contains 15 residues. CDR3 in DNA: TGTGCCAGCGCCTCTCCCTCGGCAGGGGGCCGAGAGCAGTTCTTC. Translation gives CASASPSAGGREQFF. Based on the CDR3 plus reference TRBV28 and TRBJ2-1, the full variable domain is DVKVTQSSRYLVKRTGEKVFLECVQDMDHENMFWYRQDPGLGLRLIYFSYDVKMKEKGDIPEGYSVSREKKERFSLILESASTNQTSMYLCASASPSAGGREQFFGPGTRLTVL.

The chain has TRBV13 and TRBJ2-5; 7 bases map to TRBD1. The CDR3 has 16 residues. The trim removed 0 bases at V and 7 bases at J, leaving 11 bases unmatched. Germline CDR1 PRHDT, CDR2 FYEKMQ (reference sequence). This CDR3 reads CASSLGGIRQGTTQYF. DNA of the CDR3: TGTGCCAGCAGCTTAGGGGGGATTCGACAGGGTACGACCCAGTACTTC.

This chain links TRBV4-2 with TRBJ2-3; 9 bases are a match to TRBD1. The V gene's germline CDR1 is LGHNA and CDR2 YNFKEQ. Losses at the gene ends were 6 bases for V and 4 bases for J; bases not matched to a gene: 8. This CDR3 spans 15 amino acids. The CDR3 protein is CASSNRDREPDTQYF. In DNA form, the CDR3 reads TGTGCCAGCAGTAACCGGGACAGGGAACCAGATACGCAGTATTTT.

The gene calls are TRBV5-6 and TRBJ2-3, with 10 bases that match TRBD2. The germline CDR1 and CDR2 sequences are SGHDT and YYEEEE. Unmatched junction bases numbered 2, after V lost 0 bases and J lost 4 bases. The CDR3 covers 15 residues. The DNA of the CDR3 is TGTGCCAGCAGCTTGGAGCGGGGGGGACCAGATACGCAGTATTTT. Protein sequence: CASSLERGGPDTQYF.

The chain recombines TRBV27 with TRBJ2-4; 8 nucleotides align to TRBD2. The V and J ends lost 5 bases and 15 bases, in that order; junction bases with no gene match: 9. The germline CDR1 and CDR2 sequences are MNHEY and SMNVEV (reference sequence). The CDR3 consists of 12 residues. The DNA of the CDR3 is TGTGCCAGCAGTAAGCCGGGACTAGAGAGGTACTTC. Its translation: CASSKPGLERYF.

V is TRBV12-1 and J is TRBJ1-5; the tabulated D call, TRBD1, remains unverified against the DNA. TRBV12-1 is a known pseudogene. The CDR3 runs 18 residues. The CDR3 loop is CASSRRDRVSYSNQPQHF. Here the CDR3 DNA reads TGTGCCAGCAGCCGCCGGGACAGAGTCTCCTATAGCAATCAGCCCCAGCATTTT.

The rearrangement uses TRBV30 and TRBJ1-5; 8 bases agree with TRBD1. V trimming: 2 bases; J trimming: 5 bases; junction bases outside the gene matches: 5. Germline loops: CDR1 GTSNPN, CDR2 SVGIG (reference sequence). The CDR3 length is 14 residues. The CDR3 loop reads CAWSPTGGYQPQHF. In DNA, the CDR3 is TGTGCCTGGAGTCCAACAGGGGGATATCAGCCCCAGCATTTT.

This chain uses TRBV9 with TRBJ1-2; 10 positions match TRBD1. Germline CDR1 is SGDLS and CDR2 is YYNGEE. V lost 4 bases to trimming and J lost 7 bases; unmatched junction nucleotides: 10. The CDR3 has 15 amino acids. The DNA for the CDR3 is TGTGCCAGCAGCTCTCGGACAGGGGGTGCTTCTGGCTACACCTTC. Its translation: CASSSRTGGASGYTF.

The chain employs TRBV2 and TRBJ2-5; TRBD1 agrees at 9 bases. Germline V CDR1 and CDR2: SNHLY, FYNNEI. The CDR3 consists of 18 residues. J lost 3 bases, V lost 7 bases, and 18 bases had no gene match. This CDR3 is CASKGLVQGANWEETQYF. The DNA for the CDR3 is TGTGCCAGCAAAGGTCTGGTACAGGGGGCTAATTGGGAAGAGACCCAGTACTTC.

This rearrangement joins TRBV19 to TRBJ2-3, with D perhaps TRBD2 (6 bases). V was pared by 8 bases and J by 5 bases, with 20 bases between. Germline-derived CDR1 and CDR2 are LNHDA and SQIVND (reference sequence). The CDR3 extends over 15 amino acids. DNA of the CDR3: TGTGCCAGTGGGGAAGGGTGGGACTTAAGAGATACGCAGTATTTT. This gives the protein CASGEGWDLRDTQYF.

Concerning this clone itself: A junction boundary mismatches the germline segment, possibly from a read error. The rearrangement uses TRBV5-4 and TRBJ1-1; D possibly corresponds to TRBD1 (5 bases). The CDR3 is 17 amino acids. Per germline, CDR1 SGHNT and CDR2 YYREEE (reference sequence). The chain's CDR3 is CASSFRGAPTKDTEAFF. The CDR3 DNA reads TGTGCCAGCAGCTTCCGCGGGGCCCCGACGAAGGATACTGAAGCTTTTTTT.

The chain couples TRBV5-1 to TRBJ1-4; unclear D gene. The V end was cut by 7 bases, the J end by 0 bases, with 13 bases between. The CDR3 sequence is 15 residues long. Germline loops: CDR1 SGHRS, CDR2 YFSETQ. As DNA, the CDR3 is TGCGCCAGCTCCTCGCGGGGTGCAACTAATGAAAAACTGTTTTTT. This sequence encodes CASSSRGATNEKLFF.

The CDR3 nucleotides are TGTGCCAGCGGAGATCAGGGGGCTTTAAATTCACCCCTCCACTTT. This translates into CASGDQGALNSPLHF. V and J are TRBV6-5 and TRBJ1-6; 8 bases align to TRBD1. There are 15 residues in the CDR3. V was pared by 8 bases and J by 7 bases, with 10 bases of the junction left unmatched. Germline V gene lookup returns CDR1 MNHEY and CDR2 SVGAGI.

The rearrangement links TRBV18 to TRBJ1-5; no reliable D call. The germline V and J ends were trimmed by 6 bases and 0 bases, with 15 bases remaining between them. The CDR3 has 16 amino acids. Germline CDR1 is KGHSH and CDR2 is LQKENI. CDR3 residues: CASSFSGSYSNQPQHF. DNA of the CDR3: TGTGCCAGCTCCTTTTCGGGGAGCTATAGCAATCAGCCCCAGCATTTT.

J is TRBJ1-1 and V is TRBV28; the match to TRBD1 covers 9 bases. Germline CDR1 MDHEN, CDR2 SYDVKM. This CDR3 is built from 17 residues. After removal of 3 bases from V and 2 bases from J, the junction contained 10 bases not matched to a gene. In DNA form, the CDR3 reads TGTGCCAGCAGTTTCGGACGGACAGGGGCAGTTAACACTGAAGCTTTCTTT. It translates to CASSFGRTGAVNTEAFF. The variable domain in full, with the rest retrieved from reference TRBV28 and TRBJ1-1, is DVKVTQSSRYLVKRTGEKVFLECVQDMDHENMFWYRQDPGLGLRLIYFSYDVKMKEKGDIPEGYSVSREKKERFSLILESASTNQTSMYLCASSFGRTGAVNTEAFFGQGTRLTVV.

This clone was recorded a few times. CDR3 DNA: TGTGCCAGCAGCCCAACAGGGAACTCTGGAAACACCATATATTTT. Its protein product is CASSPTGNSGNTIYF. V and J are TRBV11-2 and TRBJ2-2; tentatively, D is TRBD1 (6 bases). The DNA end lines up better with TRBJ1-3; the J call may be wrong. The CDR3 length is 15 residues. Germline V CDR1 and CDR2: SGHAT, FQNNGV.